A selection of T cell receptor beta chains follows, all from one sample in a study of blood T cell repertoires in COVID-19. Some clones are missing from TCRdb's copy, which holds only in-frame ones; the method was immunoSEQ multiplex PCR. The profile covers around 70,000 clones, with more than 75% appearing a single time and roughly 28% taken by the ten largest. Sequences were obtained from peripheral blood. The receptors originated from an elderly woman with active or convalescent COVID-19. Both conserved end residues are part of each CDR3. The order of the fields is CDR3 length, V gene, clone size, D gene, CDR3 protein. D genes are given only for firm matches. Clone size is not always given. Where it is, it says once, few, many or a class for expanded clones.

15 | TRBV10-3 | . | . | CAISDRQGGNYGYTF
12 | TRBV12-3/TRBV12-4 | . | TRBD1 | CASGRQGYEQYF
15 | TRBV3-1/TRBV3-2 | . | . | CASSPRTARGTEAFF
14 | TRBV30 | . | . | CAWSVGLSGYGYTF
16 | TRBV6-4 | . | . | CASSDSAGRPQGEAFF
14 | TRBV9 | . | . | CASSPGERPSPLHF
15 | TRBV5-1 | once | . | CASSLVGARTDTQYF
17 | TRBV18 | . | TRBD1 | CASSPLVLGTGHTEAFF
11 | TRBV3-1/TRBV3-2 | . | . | CASRYVDEQFF
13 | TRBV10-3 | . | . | CAIVADTNQPQHF
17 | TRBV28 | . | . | CASSLPKRTLGDYGYTF
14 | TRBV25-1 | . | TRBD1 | CASRGTGEHQPQHF